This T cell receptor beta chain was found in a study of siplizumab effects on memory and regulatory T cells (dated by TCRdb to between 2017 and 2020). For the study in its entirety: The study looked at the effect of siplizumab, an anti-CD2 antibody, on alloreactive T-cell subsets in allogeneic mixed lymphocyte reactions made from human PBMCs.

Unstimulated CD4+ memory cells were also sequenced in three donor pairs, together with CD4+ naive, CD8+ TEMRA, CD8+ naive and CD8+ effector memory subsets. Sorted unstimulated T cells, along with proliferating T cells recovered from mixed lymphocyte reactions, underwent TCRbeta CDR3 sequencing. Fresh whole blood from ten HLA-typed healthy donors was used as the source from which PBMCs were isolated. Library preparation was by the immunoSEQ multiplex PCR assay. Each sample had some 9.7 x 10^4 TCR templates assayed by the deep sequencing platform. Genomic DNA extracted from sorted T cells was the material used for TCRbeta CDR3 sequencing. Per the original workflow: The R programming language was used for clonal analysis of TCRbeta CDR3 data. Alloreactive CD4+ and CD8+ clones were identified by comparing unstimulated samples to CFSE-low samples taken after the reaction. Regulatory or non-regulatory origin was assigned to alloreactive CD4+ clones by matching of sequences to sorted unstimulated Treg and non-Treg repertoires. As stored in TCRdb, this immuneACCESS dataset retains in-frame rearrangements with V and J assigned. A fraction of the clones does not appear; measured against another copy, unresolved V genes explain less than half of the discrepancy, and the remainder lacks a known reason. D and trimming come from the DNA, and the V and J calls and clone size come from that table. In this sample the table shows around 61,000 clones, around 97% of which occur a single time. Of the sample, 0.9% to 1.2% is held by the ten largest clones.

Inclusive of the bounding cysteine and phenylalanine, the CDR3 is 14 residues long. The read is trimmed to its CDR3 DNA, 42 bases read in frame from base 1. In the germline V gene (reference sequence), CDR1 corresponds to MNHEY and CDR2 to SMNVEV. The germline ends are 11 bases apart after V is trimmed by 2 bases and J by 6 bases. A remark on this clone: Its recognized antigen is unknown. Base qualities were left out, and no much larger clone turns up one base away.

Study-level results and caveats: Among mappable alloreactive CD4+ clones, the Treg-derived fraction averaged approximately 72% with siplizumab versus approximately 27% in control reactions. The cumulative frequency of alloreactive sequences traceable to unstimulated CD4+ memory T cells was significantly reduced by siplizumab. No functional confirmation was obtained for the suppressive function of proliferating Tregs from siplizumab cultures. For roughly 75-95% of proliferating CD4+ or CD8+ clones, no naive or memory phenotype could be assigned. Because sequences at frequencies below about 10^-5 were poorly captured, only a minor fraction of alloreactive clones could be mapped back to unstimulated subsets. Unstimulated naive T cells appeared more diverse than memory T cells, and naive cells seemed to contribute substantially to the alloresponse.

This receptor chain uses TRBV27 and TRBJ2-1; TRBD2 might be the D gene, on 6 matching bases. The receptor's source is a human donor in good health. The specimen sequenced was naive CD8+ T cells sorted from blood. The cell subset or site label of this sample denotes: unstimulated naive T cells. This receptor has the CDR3 CASSLGLALNEQFF. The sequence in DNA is TGTGCCAGCAGTTTAGGCCTAGCGCTCAATGAGCAGTTCTTC.